The present T cell receptor beta chain was sequenced within a study of blood T cells in healthy people across ages. In the study overall: Roughly one uniquely barcoded beta molecule per two T cells was captured.

Per the germline V gene, CDR1 is SGHTA and CDR2 is FQGNSA. With 2 bases removed from V and 0 bases from J, the gap between germline ends came to 9 bases. CDR3 size: 15 residues. A sample-barcoded 5' primer and a J-beta primer mix were used in a second PCR of roughly 6 to 11 cycles. Template switching added a 12-random-nucleotide identifier to every cDNA molecule. TCRdb itself ran the 5' RACE reads through MiXCR, one entry per CDR3 protein. The sample lists about 1.8 million distinct CDR3 sequences; about 49% were seen once. J is TRBJ2-3 and V is TRBV7-2; no definite D call. The sequenced sample consisted of blood. This receptor was identified in a woman aged 40 to 55 in good health. This chain's CDR3 is CASSLPRTSTDTQYF. CDR3 nucleotide sequence: TGTGCCAGCAGCTTACCCCGTACTAGCACAGATACGCAGTATTTT.